This paragraph covers one T cell receptor (beta chain) sequence. This clonotype has a count of ten or more. Its target antigen remains unknown. Base qualities are missing; no much larger clone stands one base away. From the germline V gene, CDR1 is SQVTM and CDR2 is ANQGSEA. From cysteine to phenylalanine, the CDR3 is 17 amino acids long. Of all the DNA, just the CDR3 is kept, 51 bases in frame from base 1. Deletion took 0 bases off V and 1 base off J, with a span of 13 bases between the germline ends. The method behind the library was PCR. For sequencing, an Illumina HiSeq 2500 was employed. TCR library preparation used molecular barcoding, with unique molecular identifiers applied to normalize quantification of the TCRbeta repertoire. TCRdb redid the processing of the public reads, applying fastp at Q25 and MiXCR, and retained in-frame beta chains. A single entry per CDR3 protein holds the most common genes and DNA from its merged rows. Across this sample there are some 830,000 distinct CDR3 sequences, with approximately 15% seen only once. Around 4.5% of the sample is held by the ten biggest clonotypes.

The data were taken from a study of T-cell reconstitution after alpha-beta-depleted transplantation in children listed by TCRdb under 2016. The study in broad terms: Using TCR repertoire profiling, the study quantitatively followed how T-cell immune reconstitution unfolded in children after TCRalphabeta/CD19-depleted allogeneic hematopoietic cell transplantation.

Paper-wide results and their limitations: Apparently early alphabetaT-cell count recovery about two months after transplant reportedly relied on only several hundred rapidly expanded clones derived from non-depleted graft cells. Over the following months the frequencies of hyperexpanded clones went down, and after one year T-cell counts and TCRbeta diversity were mostly credited to newly produced T cells. In some patients, high TCRbeta diversity at day 60 was attributed to recipient T cells and intrathymic progenitors that had survived conditioning.

The treatment or condition label, as the study defines it: allogeneic hematopoietic cell transplantation with graft depleted of TCRalphabeta T cells and CD19 B cells. TCRalphabeta/CD19-depleted allogeneic hematopoietic cell grafts were given to the transplant recipients, all of whom were children. The chain is encoded by TRBV29-1 joined to TRBJ2-6; the best D guess is TRBD1, with 5 bases matching. Here the sequenced sample was PBMCs, mostly from graft donor cells, taken 360 days after TCRalphabeta/CD19-depleted stem cell transplant. The TCR was taken from a male patient younger than 18 who had a stem cell transplant for acute lymphoblastic leukemia, so the T cells may come from the graft donor. The nucleotide sequence is TGCAGCGTTGAAGAAGGGGCAGATAGATCTGGGGCCAACGTCCTGACTTTC. The translation is CSVEEGADRSGANVLTF.